This is a list of T cell receptor beta chains from one sample in a study of blood T cell repertoires in COVID-19. The repertoire was sequenced with immunoSEQ multiplex PCR; TCRdb's copy has only in-frame clones and lacks some. The sample includes approximately 110,000 clones, 90% to 95% of them seen just once. Sequenced sample: peripheral blood. These receptors all come from a man aged 45 to 65 with COVID-19, enrolled during active disease. Both conserved end residues are part of each CDR3.

v_call cdr3_aa
TRBV6-6 CASSYSGGAQPQHF
TRBV7-2 CASSPGTGALEQYF
TRBV29-1 CSVGVPTGSTDTQYF
TRBV5-1 CASSLEGGRTEAFF
TRBV4-2 CASSPPGSGNTGELFF
TRBV10-3 CAIKIGGQGASEQFF
TRBV6-5 CASSYGQGLNTEAFF
TRBV5-1 CASSLALAGEGADTQYF
TRBV6-5 CASRRSPDTQYF
TRBV5-4 CASSSGTGLRETQYF
TRBV24-1 CATSDLGQGTDTQYF
TRBV19 CASSDRGRSNQPQHF
TRBV5-4 CASSREGGPTEAFF
TRBV4-2 CASSPKPTAAQLHGYTF
TRBV12-3/TRBV12-4 CASSFVFLPLHF
TRBV18 CASSPGQLMNTEAFF
TRBV7-9 CASSLVTGEYNEQFF
TRBV3-1/TRBV3-2 CASSQRLRSGNTIYF
TRBV30 CACPAGRTYGYTF
TRBV10-2 CASMTRRNEQFF
TRBV2 CASRDRESRPEAFF
TRBV7-2 CASTLAGSGYEQYF
TRBV6-5 CASSNRQDSPLHF
TRBV18 CASSLTFSGADEQFF
TRBV19 CASTLSDWNTGELFF
TRBV30 CAWTSGRNEQFF
TRBV6-5 CASSYGGESSEQFF
TRBV2 CASSPHDGYTF
TRBV7-2 CASSPLSTIINNEQFF
TRBV29-1 CSALGTEQETQYF
TRBV9 CASSSRLAGRVGELFF
TRBV28 CASSSAGQRTYSNQPQHF
TRBV5-4 CASSLSGFGGYTF
TRBV30 CAWSPGGARETQYF
TRBV10-3 CAISESNQRNTIYF
TRBV28 CASGTPAGPRNNEQFF
TRBV5-4 CASSLAPTSGMVNEQFF
TRBV7-9 CASSLAGLLSYEQYF
TRBV12-3/TRBV12-4 CATQPRDEQFF
TRBV7-9 CASSLDSRLSTGELFF
TRBV20-1 CSAEQQETQYF
TRBV6-4 CASSPLGGRNNEQFF
TRBV9 CASSVEVAGRYEQYF
TRBV7-8 CASSAGEGGNEQFF
TRBV21-1 CASSKSPRSSGRCDTQYF
TRBV3-1/TRBV3-2 CASSQERGLAGFYEQYF
TRBV19 CASAQGASQPQHF
TRBV5-4 CASSLPAGSSYNEQFF
TRBV7-6 CASSLPPSGRETQYF
TRBV7-3 CASSFRDSSYNEQFF
TRBV18 CASTRDRTNTGELFF